The 7 T cell receptor beta chains reported below all come from one sample, sequenced in a study of cytomegalovirus exposure and HLA in healthy donors. The PCR had 60 Vbeta and 13 Jbeta primers. Data came from immunoSEQ multiplex PCR; TCRdb stores just in-frame clones and leaves some out. The table includes approximately 100,000 clones, 74% detected once. What was sequenced was PBMCs. The receptors stem from a man between 45 and 60 years old in good health and CMV-seropositive.

This clone was detected only once. The chain carries TRBV30 and TRBJ2-4; 7 positions agree with TRBD1. The CDR3 length is 14 residues. Looked up from germline, CDR1 is GTSNPN and CDR2 is SVGIG (reference sequence). Trimming took 8 bases from V and 3 from J; bases not matched to a gene: 10. CDR3 nucleotides: TGTGCCCTGGAAACAGGGGATGTCAAAAACATTCAGTACTTC. It specifies CALETGDVKNIQYF.

The chain links TRBV4-1 to TRBJ1-1, with TRBD1 matching 9 bases. The CDR3 is 17 residues long. V shed 2 bases, J shed 0 bases, and the junction held 7 bases outside the gene matches. The germline gives CDR1 MGHRA, CDR2 YSYEKL. The CDR3 bases are TGCGCCAGCAGCCAACCCCGGACAGGGGAGATGAACACTGAAGCTTTCTTT. Translated: CASSQPRTGEMNTEAFF.

The chain has TRBV28 and TRBJ1-6; TRBD1 might be the D (5 bases). The CDR3 totals 14 residues. Germline CDR1 MDHEN, CDR2 SYDVKM. V lost 5 bases to trimming and J lost 6 bases, with 11 bases between them. CDR3 coding DNA: TGTGCCAGCAGTCCTCGGGGGAGTAATTCACCCCTCCACTTT. This encodes CASSPRGSNSPLHF. The complete variable domain, with remaining parts taken from reference TRBV28 and TRBJ1-6, reads DVKVTQSSRYLVKRTGEKVFLECVQDMDHENMFWYRQDPGLGLRLIYFSYDVKMKEKGDIPEGYSVSREKKERFSLILESASTNQTSMYLCASSPRGSNSPLHFGNGTRLTVT.

The genes are TRBV11-2 and TRBJ1-2, with TRBD1 matching over 7 bases. The germline gives CDR1 SGHAT, CDR2 FQNNGV. The CDR3 is 18 residues long. The V gene end was trimmed by 4 bases and the J gene end by 2 bases; junction bases not matched to a gene: 16. CDR3 sequence (DNA): TGTGCCAGCAGCTCCATTAGGGACAGAAGTAAAACAAACTATGGCTACACCTTC. It translates to CASSSIRDRSKTNYGYTF. Full variable domain (remainder filled in from reference TRBV11-2 and TRBJ1-2): EAGVAQSPRYKIIEKRQSVAFWCNPISGHATLYWYQQILGQGPKLLIQFQNNGVVDDSQLPKDRFSAERLKGVDSTLKIQPAKLEDSAVYLCASSSIRDRSKTNYGYTFGSGTRLTVV.

This clone came up a few times. The chain joins TRBV13 to TRBJ2-3, with D possibly matching TRBD2 (6 bases). CDR1 is PRHDT, CDR2 FYEKMQ, per germline (reference sequence). The CDR3 runs 14 residues. Trimming took off 3 bases at V and 2 bases at J, with 9 bases between the two ends. This CDR3 reads CASSFGGYTDTQYF. In nucleotides, the CDR3 is TGTGCCAGCAGCTTCGGGGGTTACACAGATACGCAGTATTTT. Supplemented by reference TRBV13 and TRBJ2-3, the full variable domain reads AAGVIQSPRHLIKEKRETATLKCYPIPRHDTVYWYQQGPGQDPQFLISFYEKMQSDKGSIPDRFSAQQFSDYHSELNMSSLELGDSALYFCASSFGGYTDTQYFGPGTRLTVL.

The V gene is TRBV19, the J gene TRBJ2-7, with D possibly TRBD2 on 5 matching bases. The CDR3 has 14 residues. CDR1 LNHDA and CDR2 SQIVND come from the germline V gene (reference sequence). The V end was cut by 3 bases, the J end by 0 bases, with 9 bases between. In DNA form, the CDR3 reads TGTGCCAGTAGTATCCGCGGGCGCTCCTACGAGCAGTACTTC. Translation gives CASSIRGRSYEQYF.

J is TRBJ2-1 and V is TRBV25-1; 8 bases agree with TRBD1. Germline trimming cut 3 bases from V and 8 bases from J; bases unmatched to any gene: 6. This CDR3 has 14 residues. Germline CDR1 is MGHDK and CDR2 is SYGVNS. CDR3 in amino acids: CASSDPSGGDEQFF. CDR3 nucleotides: TGTGCCAGCAGTGATCCCTCAGGGGGCGATGAGCAGTTCTTC.